This T cell receptor (beta chain) was found in a study of technical replicates of blood from several donors. Sequenced by immunoSEQ multiplex PCR; TCRdb stores in-frame clones only, minus some. The sample holds nearly 70,000 clones, 92% seen once. This TCR came from a human donor in good health. The sample taken for sequencing was T cells isolated from PBMCs.

The CDR3 spells CASSTGWGYGYTF. CDR3 coding DNA: TGTGCCAGCAGTACAGGGTGGGGGTATGGCTACACCTTC. This rearrangement joins TRBV6-5 to TRBJ1-2; a weak D match, TRBD1 (6 bases). The germline CDR1 and CDR2 sequences are MNHEY and SVGAGI. This CDR3 is built from 13 residues. Trimming pared 5 bases from V and 5 bases from J, leaving 12 bases between.